This paragraph covers one T cell receptor (beta chain) sequence. A junction end diverges from the germline sequence, so it may reflect a read error. A constant-region primer primed TCR beta cDNA synthesis from about 530 ng of total RNA. Generation of the TCR beta libraries relied on three nested multiplex PCR rounds using slightly modified ARM-PCR. Researchers ran the first two PCR rounds for roughly 10 cycles each with TRBV1-TRBV30 forward primers and a C-beta reverse primer. Each CDR3 protein is one row after TCRdb ran MiXCR on the multiplex PCR reads. The sample has about 210,000 distinct CDR3 sequences, 85% seen once. This sample was taken from a study of tumor-infiltrating lymphocytes in primary liver carcinoma. The V gene's germline CDR1 is SQVTM and CDR2 ANQGSEA. CDR3 length: 12 amino acids. The roughly 19-32 mg bulk tissue piece was not sorted before simultaneous RNA and DNA extraction. At sampling, these chronic HBV carriers had received no treatment. Sampling was performed at five separate regions of each tumor.

The sequenced sample was tumor tissue from primary liver carcinoma. This TCR came from a man between 40 and 49 years old with primary liver carcinoma and hepatitis B virus infection. The V and J genes are TRBV29-1 and TRBJ1-6; D gene ambiguous. The CDR3 reads CSVTQYNPPFHF. As DNA, the CDR3 is TGCAGCGTTACTCAGTATAATCCACCCTTCCACTTT.